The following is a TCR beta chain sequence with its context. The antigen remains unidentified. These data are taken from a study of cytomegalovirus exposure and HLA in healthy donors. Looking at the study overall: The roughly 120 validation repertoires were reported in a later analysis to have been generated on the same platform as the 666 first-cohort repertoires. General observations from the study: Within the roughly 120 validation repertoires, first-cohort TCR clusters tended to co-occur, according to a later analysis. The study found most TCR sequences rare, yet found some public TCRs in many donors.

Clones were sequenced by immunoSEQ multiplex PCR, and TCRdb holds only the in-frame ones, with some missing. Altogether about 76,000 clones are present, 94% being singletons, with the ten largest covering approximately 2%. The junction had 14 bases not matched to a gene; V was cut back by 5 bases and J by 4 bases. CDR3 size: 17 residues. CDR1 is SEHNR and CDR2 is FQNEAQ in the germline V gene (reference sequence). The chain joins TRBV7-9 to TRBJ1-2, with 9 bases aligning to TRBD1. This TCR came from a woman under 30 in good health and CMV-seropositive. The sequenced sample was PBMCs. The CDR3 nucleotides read TGTGCCAGCAGCCCCCAATCGGGTCCGGACAGGGGCTATGGCTACACCTTC. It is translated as CASSPQSGPDRGYGYTF.